This TCR beta chain was identified during a study of cytomegalovirus exposure and HLA in healthy donors. With 60 Vbeta and 13 Jbeta primers, the PCR was carried out. Profiled with immunoSEQ multiplex PCR; TCRdb holds only in-frame clones, not every one. The table records some 200,000 clones, more than 65% of them present only once. This clone appeared a single time. Germline values: CDR1 LNHDA, CDR2 SQIVND (reference sequence). V lost 5 bases, J lost 7 bases, and 9 bases stayed unmatched. The CDR3 covers 15 residues. The receptor was isolated from a man between 18 and 29 years old in good health and CMV-seronegative. The sample taken for sequencing was PBMCs. The rearrangement links TRBV19 to TRBJ1-2, with 11 bases fitting TRBD1. CDR3 in DNA: TGTGCCAGTAGTCTCTGGACAGGGGGCCCGATTGGCTACACCTTC. This translates into CASSLWTGGPIGYTF. Full variable domain (missing parts from reference TRBV19 and TRBJ1-2): DGGITQSPKYLFRKEGQNVTLSCEQNLNHDAMYWYRQDPGQGLRLIYYSQIVNDFQKGDIAEGYSVSREKKESFPLTVTSAQKNPTAFYLCASSLWTGGPIGYTFGSGTRLTVV.